This TCR beta chain appears in the sequencing data of a study of blood T cell repertoires in COVID-19. Across the study: Material from acute and convalescent COVID-19 was sourced from the United States, Italy and Spain. T cells, B-cell-depleted T cells, or PBMCs provided the cDNA or gDNA that served as material.

In the source study's methods: The assay estimated nucleated cells by amplifying reference gene primers. The table came from immunoSEQ multiplex PCR; TCRdb's copy has only in-frame clones and leaves some out. D and trimming were read from the DNA, whereas the V and J calls and clone size are those reported in that table. This sample has under 35,000 clones, with just under 80% found just once. Germline loops: CDR1 LNHNV, CDR2 YYDKDF (reference sequence). V was cut by 1 base and J by 3 bases, with 13 bases left in between. The CDR3 has 16 residues. The sequence derives from a man aged 80 or over with acute or convalescent COVID-19. Sequencing was carried out using peripheral blood. V and J are TRBV15 and TRBJ2-1; weak D call: TRBD2 (7 bases). The CDR3 sequence: CATSRALGGGYNEQFF. In nucleotides, the CDR3 is TGTGCCACCAGCAGAGCTCTAGGGGGGGGCTACAATGAGCAGTTCTTC.